A single T cell receptor (beta chain) is shown here with its context. This CDR3 region has 14 residues. Trimming took 4 bases from V and 1 from J, leaving 12 bases between them. CDR1 and CDR2 from the germline V gene are SGDLS and YYNGEE. In the original processing: Amplifying reference gene primers gave estimates of nucleated cell counts. This table comes from immunoSEQ multiplex PCR, and its TCRdb copy is limited to in-frame clones, with some not included. Clonal size and the V and J genes are those of that table, whereas D and trimming came from the DNA. The sample includes about 150,000 clones, around 76% of them seen just once. This record comes from a study of blood T cell repertoires in COVID-19. Background on the study: Samples representing acute and convalescent COVID-19 were sourced from the United States, Italy and Spain. Sources were T cells, B-cell-depleted T cells, or PBMCs; the material itself was cDNA or gDNA.

This TCR came from a man aged 55-75 years with acute or convalescent COVID-19. The material sequenced was peripheral blood. The chain joins TRBV9 to TRBJ2-7; perhaps TRBD2 as D (6 bases). The CDR3, as DNA: TGTGCCAGCAGCTCCGCGGGATATTCCTACGAGCAGTACTTC. Its translation is CASSSAGYSYEQYF. Based on the CDR3 plus reference TRBV9 and TRBJ2-7, the full variable domain is DSGVTQTPKHLITATGQRVTLRCSPRSGDLSVYWYQQSLDQGLQFLIQYYNGEERAKGNILERFSAQQFPDLHSELNLSSLELGDSALYFCASSSAGYSYEQYFGPGTRLTVT.